The rows below give T cell receptor beta chains drawn from one sample of a study of early T cells in non-severe SARS-CoV-2 infection. TCRdb reprocessed the 5' RACE reads with MiXCR, giving one entry per CDR3 protein. The top ten hold 16% of the sample, which has fewer than 75,000 distinct CDR3 sequences, roughly 21% seen once. The source material was whole blood, sampled at baseline. These receptors were taken from an adult who was a healthcare worker with PCR-confirmed SARS-CoV-2 infection or an uninfected control (not recorded which). Each CDR3 is given with its conserved first and last residue.

v_gene: TRBV11-2
len: 13
CDR3aa: CASSPTVTDTQYF

v_gene: TRBV21-1
len: 14
CDR3aa: CASTAGGRTDTQYF

v_gene: TRBV12-3/TRBV12-4
len: 11
CDR3aa: CASTIAGEQFF

v_gene: TRBV12-3/TRBV12-4
len: 14
CDR3aa: CASSLGGQNQPQHF

v_gene: TRBV11-2
len: 11
CDR3aa: CASSSGPQAFF

v_gene: TRBV5-1
len: 15
CDR3aa: CASSLVGGPKDTQYF

v_gene: TRBV7-2
len: 14
CDR3aa: CASSLQGAGNIQYF

v_gene: TRBV28
len: 12
CDR3aa: CASSSRGNGYTF

v_gene: TRBV20-1
len: 15
CDR3aa: CSARELGPTNEKLFF

v_gene: TRBV20-1
len: 15
CDR3aa: CSASPRQSTSYEQYF

v_gene: TRBV19
len: 15
CDR3aa: CASSTWTSGEETQYF

v_gene: TRBV7-2
len: 13
CDR3aa: CASSSPSVGEQYF

v_gene: TRBV9
len: 13
CDR3aa: CASSVGLDNEQFF

v_gene: TRBV7-9
len: 16
CDR3aa: CASSLGSGGATYEQYF

v_gene: TRBV18
len: 15
CDR3aa: CASSPATSGSETQYF

v_gene: TRBV6-6
len: 14
CDR3aa: CASSYSRQAYGYTF

v_gene: TRBV2
len: 12
CDR3aa: CASSPGQETQYF

v_gene: TRBV20-1
len: 13
CDR3aa: CSAGTSDTDTQYF

v_gene: TRBV5-1
len: 14
CDR3aa: CASRIDREGEKLFF

v_gene: TRBV27
len: 15
CDR3aa: CATRTSLANTGELFF

v_gene: TRBV27
len: 15
CDR3aa: CASSSTTGSTDTQYF

v_gene: TRBV3-1
len: 15
CDR3aa: CASSRPAGGVYEQYF

v_gene: TRBV7-6
len: 13
CDR3aa: CASSSSPGTEAFF

v_gene: TRBV12-3/TRBV12-4
len: 14
CDR3aa: CASSLGDHTDTQYF

v_gene: TRBV19
len: 13
CDR3aa: CASSINPQETQYF

v_gene: TRBV7-6
len: 14
CDR3aa: CASSLAVGTGELFF

v_gene: TRBV6-5
len: 13
CDR3aa: CASSRRSGSPLHF

v_gene: TRBV7-9
len: 17
CDR3aa: CASSSRDRGPSNEKLFF

v_gene: TRBV5-1
len: 14
CDR3aa: CASSLTTGEETQYF

v_gene: TRBV2
len: 13
CDR3aa: CASGRHENTEAFF

v_gene: TRBV9
len: 14
CDR3aa: CASSGGQGGYGYTF

v_gene: TRBV12-3/TRBV12-4
len: 16
CDR3aa: CASSEHPPAAGYEQYF

v_gene: TRBV9
len: 15
CDR3aa: CASSPRGIKRETQYF

v_gene: TRBV5-1
len: 14
CDR3aa: CASSLRTGDNEQFF

v_gene: TRBV2
len: 13
CDR3aa: CASVEGIEDGYTF

v_gene: TRBV18
len: 17
CDR3aa: CASSPLSGGASTDTQYF

v_gene: TRBV14
len: 13
CDR3aa: CASSPTRASPLHF

v_gene: TRBV7-6
len: 16
CDR3aa: CASSPYTDRDQETQYF

v_gene: TRBV4-1
len: 12
CDR3aa: CASSQGPDTQYF

v_gene: TRBV6-6
len: 13
CDR3aa: CASSYHKRETQYF

v_gene: TRBV6-4
len: 14
CDR3aa: CASTPWRGAYEQYF

v_gene: TRBV18
len: 14
CDR3aa: CASSPNPRSNGYTF

v_gene: TRBV10-3
len: 17
CDR3aa: CAISESSGDSGLETQYF

v_gene: TRBV5-1
len: 15
CDR3aa: CASSTGTETTYEQYF

v_gene: TRBV4-2
len: 14
CDR3aa: CASSQNAGVREQFF

v_gene: TRBV20-1
len: 16
CDR3aa: CSARDDRGVGYDTQYF

v_gene: TRBV7-9
len: 14
CDR3aa: CASSPGQFNSPLHF

v_gene: TRBV13
len: 14
CDR3aa: CASSRQGVNYGYTF

v_gene: TRBV10-3
len: 12
CDR3aa: CATGSGNQPQHF

v_gene: TRBV7-6
len: 15
CDR3aa: CASSPGQAAFYEAFF

v_gene: TRBV20-1
len: 13
CDR3aa: CSARITNTGELFF

v_gene: TRBV20-1
len: 15
CDR3aa: CSAPPLRGGQNIQYF

v_gene: TRBV5-1
len: 13
CDR3aa: CASSTELGETQYF

v_gene: TRBV10-3
len: 14
CDR3aa: CAISESAGNEKLFF

v_gene: TRBV7-9
len: 16
CDR3aa: CASSLGGTVKNTEAFF